Listed below are T cell receptor beta chains from one sample, sequenced in a study of T cell changes during pregnancy in multiple sclerosis. The repertoire was sequenced with immunoSEQ multiplex PCR; TCRdb's copy has only in-frame clones and lacks some. This sample has 50,000 to 65,000 clones; about nine tenths occur once, and the top ten carry roughly 1.4%. The sequences come from peripheral blood, collected in the second trimester of pregnancy. These receptors all stem from a female donor with multiple sclerosis, enrolled in a pregnancy study. Each CDR3 is given with its conserved first and last residue. The order of the fields is D gene, V gene, J gene, clone size, CDR3 DNA, CDR3 protein. The D gene is left open where the match is weak. Clone sizes are given selectively: once, few, many, or a class where the clone is expanded.

-	TRBV28	TRBJ1-1	once	TGTGCCAGCAGTTTAAGGTCCGTCCGAGGGAGGGAAGCTTTCTTT	CASSLRSVRGREAFF
TRBD2	TRBV4-2	TRBJ2-7	-	TGTGCCAGCAGCCAGGGCGGGGGTTCCTACGAGCAGTACTTC	CASSQGGGSYEQYF
-	TRBV5-4	TRBJ2-4	-	TGTGCCAGCAGCTTGGATTCAACCGGGAAAATTGACTTC	CASSLDSTGKIDF
-	TRBV15	TRBJ1-2	few	TGTGCCACCAGCAGGAACTACAGGGACCCCAACTATGGCTACACCTTC	CATSRNYRDPNYGYTF
-	TRBV2	TRBJ1-6	-	TGTGCCACATCAGGGGTCTCGGATTCACCCCTCCACTTT	CATSGVSDSPLHF
-	TRBV7-2	TRBJ1-4	-	TGTGCCAGCAGCCCGACGGGTAATAATGAAAAACTGTTTTTT	CASSPTGNNEKLFF
TRBD2	TRBV18	TRBJ2-3	-	TGTGCCAGCTCACCGGGGACTAGCGGGGCGGTAGATACGCAGTATTTT	CASSPGTSGAVDTQYF
-	TRBV9	TRBJ2-5	-	TGTGCCAGCAGCGTGAGTCACGGCGGACAAGAGACCCAGTACTTC	CASSVSHGGQETQYF
TRBD1	TRBV29-1	TRBJ1-1	once	TGCAGCGCCAGGGGGACTGAAGCTTTCTTT	CSARGTEAFF
TRBD1	TRBV7-7	TRBJ2-5	once	TGTGCTAGCAGCTCCAACCCAGGGGGCAGAGAGACCCAGTACTTC	CASSSNPGGRETQYF
-	TRBV28	TRBJ1-1	-	TGTGCCAGCAGATACCACGACAGGTACACTGAAGCTTTCTTT	CASRYHDRYTEAFF
TRBD1	TRBV30	TRBJ1-1	-	TGTGCCTGGGAGAGGACAGGGGGTCTCGAAGCTTTCTTT	CAWERTGGLEAFF
-	TRBV4-3	TRBJ2-3	-	TGCGCCAGCAGCCATTTACAGGGAAAAGATACGCAGTATTTT	CASSHLQGKDTQYF
-	TRBV7-9	TRBJ1-2	-	TGTGCCAGCAGCTCCCTAGGGACTTCCAACTATGGCTACACCTTC	CASSSLGTSNYGYTF
TRBD2	TRBV11-2	TRBJ2-3	few	TGTGCCAGCAGCCCTCCCGGGACTAGCAGAGATACGCAGTATTTT	CASSPPGTSRDTQYF
-	TRBV10-3	TRBJ1-6	-	TGTGCCATCAGTGAGCTCGACAGGTACTATTCACCCCTCCACTTT	CAISELDRYYSPLHF
-	TRBV7-2	TRBJ2-7	-	TGTGCCAGCAGCTTACGTCTCAGTGGACTCTACGAGCAGTACTTC	CASSLRLSGLYEQYF
TRBD1	TRBV5-6	TRBJ1-4	-	TGTGCCAGCAGCTTGCAGGGGGCGGGTGAAAAACTGTTTTTT	CASSLQGAGEKLFF
TRBD2	TRBV6-5	TRBJ2-7	once	TGTGCCAGCAGGTACAATGGACTAGCAATGTACGAGCAGTACTTC	CASRYNGLAMYEQYF
TRBD2	TRBV7-8	TRBJ2-1	-	TGTGCCAGCACCGGGGGGTCCTACAATGAGCAGTTCTTC	CASTGGSYNEQFF
TRBD1	TRBV6-1	TRBJ2-7	-	TGTGCCAGCAGTGATCCTTGGAGGACAGGGGTTTTCGAGCAGTACTTC	CASSDPWRTGVFEQYF
TRBD1	TRBV29-1	TRBJ2-1	-	TGCAGCGTTGAAGACAGACAGGGAAGGCAGTTCTTC	CSVEDRQGRQFF
-	TRBV19	TRBJ2-1	-	TGTGCCAGTAGTGTGGGGGCCTTGAATGAGCAGTTCTTC	CASSVGALNEQFF
-	TRBV2	TRBJ1-4	-	TGTGCCAGCAGCGCGGATCATAATGAAAAACTGTTTTTT	CASSADHNEKLFF
-	TRBV5-1	TRBJ1-2	-	TGCGCCAGCAGCTTGGTAGCTAACTATGGCTACACCTTC	CASSLVANYGYTF
-	TRBV7-6	TRBJ2-5	once	TGTGCCAGCAGCTTAGGCGGTTTGGGGACCCAGTACTTC	CASSLGGLGTQYF
-	TRBV18	TRBJ2-5	-	TGTGCCAGCTCACCAAATTTAGCAGAGACCCAGTACTTC	CASSPNLAETQYF
-	TRBV7-3	TRBJ2-1	-	TGTGCCAGCAGCTTACGGATTCGGGATGAGCAGTTCTTC	CASSLRIRDEQFF
TRBD1	TRBV7-2	TRBJ2-5	-	TGTGCCAGCAGCCGTCATCAGGGGGAATCGTACCAAGAGACCCAGTACTTC	CASSRHQGESYQETQYF
TRBD1	TRBV4-2	TRBJ1-3	-	TGTGCCAGCAGCCAAGACGGGACAGGGGCCTCTGGAAACACCATATATTTT	CASSQDGTGASGNTIYF
-	TRBV7-2	TRBJ1-5	-	TGTGCCAGCAGCTTAGAACCGGGCGCGGGTCAGCCCCAGCATTTT	CASSLEPGAGQPQHF
TRBD1	TRBV5-4	TRBJ1-6	-	TGTGCCAGCAGCTTGTTTCCCTTGGACAGGGGGAATTCACCCCTCCACTTT	CASSLFPLDRGNSPLHF
TRBD1	TRBV9	TRBJ2-5	-	TGTGCCAGCAGCGTAGGGATGGGGGGACAGGGTTCAATTCGGGAGACCCAGTACTTC	CASSVGMGGQGSIRETQYF
-	TRBV5-1	TRBJ1-4	once	TGCGCCAGCAGCCAATCGGCGGGGGGCAGGGGTGAAAAACTGTTTTTT	CASSQSAGGRGEKLFF
-	TRBV6-7	TRBJ1-5	-	TGTGCCAGCAGTTACTCCCAGGGTGCCTGGGATCAGCCCCAGCATTTT	CASSYSQGAWDQPQHF
TRBD2	TRBV7-3	TRBJ2-3	-	TGTGCCAGCAGCCAAAAGACTAGCGGGGGCACAGATACGCAGTATTTT	CASSQKTSGGTDTQYF
TRBD1	TRBV18	TRBJ1-6	-	TGTGCCAGCTCACCGGAGACAGGGGGCCAGACCCTCCACTTT	CASSPETGGQTLHF
-	TRBV6-5	TRBJ1-2	-	TGTGCCAGCAGTCGGGACACTCGCGGCTACACCTTC	CASSRDTRGYTF
-	TRBV7-2	TRBJ2-5	-	TGTGCCAGCAGCTTAGCCTATGCTTTACTACAAGAGACCCAGTACTTC	CASSLAYALLQETQYF
TRBD2	TRBV5-1	TRBJ2-1	-	TGCGCCAGCAGCCAGACTAGCGGGAATGAGCAGTTCTTC	CASSQTSGNEQFF
-	TRBV4-2	TRBJ2-2	-	TGTGCCAGCAGCCAAGTTCAGGGGAACACCGGGGAGCTGTTTTTT	CASSQVQGNTGELFF